A single TCR beta chain is shown here with its context. The data were taken from a study of OX40 agonist ivuxolimab in advanced cancers. Study details: Cohort: about 82% men, mean age approximately 66, aged roughly 23 to 90. Partial responses were achieved by three patients, of whom one had hepatocellular carcinoma and two had cutaneous melanoma.

Repertoires were generated with immunoSEQ multiplex PCR, while TCRdb's copy carries only in-frame clones and drops some. Here the sample spans 40,000 to 45,000 clones, about 88% being singletons. Between the trimmed V and J ends, which lost 4 bases and 5 bases, there was a span of 9 bases. There are 12 residues in the CDR3. The V gene's germline CDR1 is SEHNR and CDR2 FQNEAQ (reference sequence). The TCR comes from an adult with an advanced solid tumor such as melanoma, head and neck, liver or kidney cancer. The material sequenced was CD4+ or CD8+ T cells sorted from blood, taken in a trial of the OX40 agonist ivuxolimab. The chain links TRBV7-9 to TRBJ2-7, with D perhaps matching TRBD1 (5 bases). CDR3 sequence (DNA): TGTGCCAGCAGCTCAGGGTTCGACGAGCAGTACTTC. It encodes CASSSGFDEQYF.